A single T cell receptor beta chain is shown here with its context. Its antigen is unidentified. V was cut by 3 bases and J by 9 bases, with 15 bases left in between. CDR3 length: 14 residues. Germline lookup yields CDR1 SGHVS and CDR2 FQNEAQ. Produced via immunoSEQ multiplex PCR; TCRdb's table is partial and in-frame only. The table lists over 25,000 clones, 75% to 85% of them singletons. The sample belongs to a study of OX40 agonist ivuxolimab in advanced cancers. Study context: Treatment received earlier with anti-PD-1, anti-PD-L1 or anti-CTLA-4 agents was allowed, and more than 35% had some. Study findings and constraints: With doses of 0.1 to 3.0 mg/kg, CD4+ and CD8+ blood T cells had undergone clonal expansion by week 6.

The V and J genes are TRBV7-8 and TRBJ1-5; D is uncertain. This sequence was found in an adult with an advanced solid tumor such as melanoma, head and neck, liver or kidney cancer. The input for sequencing was CD4+ or CD8+ T cells sorted from blood, taken in a trial of the OX40 agonist ivuxolimab. The CDR3 is CASSFRERNRPQHF. The CDR3 DNA reads as TGTGCCAGCAGCTTTAGGGAGAGGAACCGGCCCCAGCATTTT.